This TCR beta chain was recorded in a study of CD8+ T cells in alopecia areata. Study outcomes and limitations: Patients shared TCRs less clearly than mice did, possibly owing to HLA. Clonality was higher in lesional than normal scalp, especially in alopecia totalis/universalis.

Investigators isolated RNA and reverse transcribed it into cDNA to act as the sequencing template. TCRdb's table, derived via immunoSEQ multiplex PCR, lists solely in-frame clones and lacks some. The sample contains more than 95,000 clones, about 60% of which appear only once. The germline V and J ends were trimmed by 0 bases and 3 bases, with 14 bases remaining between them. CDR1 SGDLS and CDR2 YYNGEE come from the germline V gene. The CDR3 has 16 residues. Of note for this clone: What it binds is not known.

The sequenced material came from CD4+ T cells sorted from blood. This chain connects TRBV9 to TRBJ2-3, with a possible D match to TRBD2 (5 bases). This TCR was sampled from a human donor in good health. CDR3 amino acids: CASSVVASPGTDTQYF. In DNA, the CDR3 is TGTGCCAGCAGCGTAGTGGCTAGCCCCGGGACAGATACGCAGTATTTT.